This is a list of T cell receptor beta chains from one sample in a study of T cells in Graves' hyperthyroidism and ophthalmopathy. Each CDR3 protein is one row after TCRdb ran MiXCR on the multiplex PCR reads. Of approximately 420,000 distinct CDR3 sequences listed, approximately 15% are singletons. Sequences were obtained from blood. All receptors come from a woman in her thirties with Graves' hyperthyroidism. The CDR3 runs from the conserved cysteine through the conserved F or W. D genes are given only for firm matches. Not every row has a clone size; where given, it reads once, few, many or a size class.

cdr3_nt: TGTGCCATCAGTGACCCCGGACAGGGGAGATCTGAAGCTTTCTTT; cdr3_aa: CAISDPGQGRSEAFF; j_call: TRBJ1-1; clone_size: few; d_call: TRBD1; v_call: TRBV10-3; cdr3_length: 15
cdr3_nt: TGTGCCAGCAGCCCGAAAGACGGATACTATGGCTACACCTTC; cdr3_aa: CASSPKDGYYGYTF; j_call: TRBJ1-2; clone_size: .; d_call: .; v_call: TRBV7-6; cdr3_length: 14
cdr3_nt: TGTGCCACCAGTGCCCGAACGGGCGCCGAGAGGAGGCGCGATACGCAGTATTTT; cdr3_aa: CATSARTGAERRRDTQYF; j_call: TRBJ2-3; clone_size: many; d_call: .; v_call: TRBV24-1; cdr3_length: 18
cdr3_nt: TGCAGTGCTACTGGCGTTAGCTACAATGAGCAGTTCTTC; cdr3_aa: CSATGVSYNEQFF; j_call: TRBJ2-1; clone_size: .; d_call: .; v_call: TRBV20-1; cdr3_length: 13
cdr3_nt: TGTGCCAGCAGTTTGAATGGGGAGACCCAGTACTTC; cdr3_aa: CASSLNGETQYF; j_call: TRBJ2-5; clone_size: many; d_call: .; v_call: TRBV28; cdr3_length: 12
cdr3_nt: TGCGCCAGCAGCCCCCTTTCCGGACGTAGGAATCAGCCCCAGCATTTT; cdr3_aa: CASSPLSGRRNQPQHF; j_call: TRBJ1-5; clone_size: .; d_call: .; v_call: TRBV4-1; cdr3_length: 16
cdr3_nt: TGTGCCAGCAGCCGCCAAGCGGGAGGGACCCAGTACTTC; cdr3_aa: CASSRQAGGTQYF; j_call: TRBJ2-5; clone_size: .; d_call: TRBD2; v_call: TRBV4-2; cdr3_length: 13
cdr3_nt: TGTGCCACCAGTGACCCCGGGACTAGCGGGCTCAATGAGCAGTTCTTC; cdr3_aa: CATSDPGTSGLNEQFF; j_call: TRBJ2-1; clone_size: once; d_call: TRBD2; v_call: TRBV24-1; cdr3_length: 16
cdr3_nt: TGTGCCAGCATGACCGGGCGGGAGGGCCTCCGGAATGAGCAGTTCTTC; cdr3_aa: CASMTGREGLRNEQFF; j_call: TRBJ2-1; clone_size: many; d_call: TRBD2; v_call: TRBV28; cdr3_length: 16
cdr3_nt: TGTGCCAGCAGCGGGGAAGGTGGGGTAGGCAATCAGCCCCAGCATTTT; cdr3_aa: CASSGEGGVGNQPQHF; j_call: TRBJ1-5; clone_size: many; d_call: .; v_call: TRBV7-9; cdr3_length: 16
cdr3_nt: TGCAGTGCTGATGATGGGGGGGGCTATGGCTACACCTTC; cdr3_aa: CSADDGGGYGYTF; j_call: TRBJ1-2; clone_size: many; d_call: .; v_call: TRBV20-1; cdr3_length: 13
cdr3_nt: TGCAGCGCCGCGGTCGGGAGCACAGATACGCAGTATTTT; cdr3_aa: CSAAVGSTDTQYF; j_call: TRBJ2-3; clone_size: many; d_call: .; v_call: TRBV29-1; cdr3_length: 13